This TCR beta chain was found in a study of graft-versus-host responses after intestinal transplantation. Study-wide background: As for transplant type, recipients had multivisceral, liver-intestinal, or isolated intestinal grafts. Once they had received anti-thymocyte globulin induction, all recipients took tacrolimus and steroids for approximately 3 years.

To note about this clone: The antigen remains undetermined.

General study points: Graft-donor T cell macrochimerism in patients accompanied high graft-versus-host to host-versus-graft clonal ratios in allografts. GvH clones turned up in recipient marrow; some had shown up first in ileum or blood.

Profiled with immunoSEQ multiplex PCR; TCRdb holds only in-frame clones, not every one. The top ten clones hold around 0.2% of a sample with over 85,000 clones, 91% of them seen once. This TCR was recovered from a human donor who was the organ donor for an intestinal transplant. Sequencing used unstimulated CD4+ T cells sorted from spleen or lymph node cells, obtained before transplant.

CDR3 bases: TGTGCCAGCAGCTTTAGGGGCGTTTACGAGCAGTACTTC. Its translation is CASSFRGVYEQYF. The J gene is TRBJ2-5, the V gene TRBV7-2, with D perhaps TRBD1 (5 bases). The assigned J gene may be wrong: the sequence end matches TRBJ2-7 better. Germline CDR1 reads SGHTA; CDR2 reads FQGNSA. This CDR3 is built from 13 residues.